The TCR beta chain under discussion was sequenced for a study of blood T cell repertoires in COVID-19 (dated by TCRdb to 2019 to 2021). About the full investigation: The collaborator samples originated in the United States, Italy and Spain and spanned the acute and convalescent phases of COVID-19. The repertoires were released in a freely available public database intended as a resource for research on the immune response to SARS-CoV-2. The material from the prospective study consisted of cDNA or gDNA derived from T cells, B-cell-depleted T cells, or PBMCs. Sample metadata almost always included a de-identified subject ID, COVID-19 status, age in years and sex. The samples were drawn from two sources: the first 160 participants of the ongoing ImmuneRACE study, and fewer than 1,500 subjects contributed by 6 global collaborators. Where available, HLA class I and class II types were obtained from metadata supplied by the sample provider rather than from assay-based typing. The dataset comprised deeply sampled blood TCRbeta repertoires from subjects exposed to, actively infected with, or recovered from COVID-19.

Collaborating institutions collected whole blood in K2EDTA tubes following their own protocols. Collaborator samples were shipped for TCRbeta analysis as frozen whole blood, isolated PBMCs, or DNA extracted from either sample type. Taken from the germline V gene (reference sequence), the CDR1 and CDR2 loops are LNHDA and SQIVND. Reading from cysteine to phenylalanine, the CDR3 counts 14 amino acids. This entry keeps only the CDR3 DNA: 42 bases, framed from base 1. V loses 2 bases of germline sequence and J loses 9 bases, and the interval between the two ends is 14 bases. About this clone itself: The specificity of this receptor is unknown. Within one base of it there is no much larger clone, and no base qualities were kept.

Study-wide findings and limitations: The amount of clinical and demographic metadata varied by source and participant and was provided uncurated.

TCRbeta CDR3 regions were amplified from genomic DNA by means of the immunoSEQ Assay, a bias-controlled multiplex PCR. As for how the authors treated the data: Nucleated cell counts per sample were estimated from amplification of reference gene primers within the assay. To quantify the absolute abundance of each unique TCRbeta CDR3 rearrangement, sequence reads were collapsed and filtered. For each sample, productive Simpson clonality was calculated as the square root of Simpson's diversity index over productive rearrangements. TCRdb carries this immuneACCESS record with in-frame sequences only. Its versions omit some clonotypes, under half of them owing to an unresolved V gene in the studies checked, with the rest unexplained. Clone size and the V and J calls come from that table; the DNA yielded D and trimming. The sample contains roughly 150,000 clones, approximately 79% of them found a single time. The ten largest clones take up about 19% of the sample.

The chain uses TRBV19 and TRBJ2-1, with TRBD2 tentatively as D gene (6 bases match). What was sequenced was peripheral blood. This clonotype was sampled from a woman older than 75 with acute or convalescent COVID-19. Read as DNA, the sequence is TGTGCCAGTAGTATATCGGGAGCTCTAGGTGAGCAGTTCTTC. It is translated as CASSISGALGEQFF.